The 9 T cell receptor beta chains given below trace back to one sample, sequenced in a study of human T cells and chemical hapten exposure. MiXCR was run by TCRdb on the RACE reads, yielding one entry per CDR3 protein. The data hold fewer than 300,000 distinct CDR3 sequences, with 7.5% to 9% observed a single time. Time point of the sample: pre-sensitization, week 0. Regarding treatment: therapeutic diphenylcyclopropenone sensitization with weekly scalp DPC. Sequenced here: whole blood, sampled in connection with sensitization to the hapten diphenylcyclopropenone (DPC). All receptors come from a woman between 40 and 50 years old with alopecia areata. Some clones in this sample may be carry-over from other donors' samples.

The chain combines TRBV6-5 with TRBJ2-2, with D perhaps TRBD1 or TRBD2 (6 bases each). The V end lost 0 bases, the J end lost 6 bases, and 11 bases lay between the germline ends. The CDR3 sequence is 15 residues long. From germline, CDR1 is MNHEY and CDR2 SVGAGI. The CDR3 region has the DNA TGTGCCAGCAGTTACTCTTGGAGGGGGGCCGGGGAGCTGTTTTTT. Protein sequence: CASSYSWRGAGELFF.

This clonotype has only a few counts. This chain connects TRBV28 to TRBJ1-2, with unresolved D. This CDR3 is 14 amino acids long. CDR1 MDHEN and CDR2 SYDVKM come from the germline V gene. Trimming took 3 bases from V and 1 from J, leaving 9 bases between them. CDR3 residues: CASSLARSNYGYTF. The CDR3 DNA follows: TGTGCCAGCAGTTTGGCGAGGAGTAACTATGGCTACACCTTC.

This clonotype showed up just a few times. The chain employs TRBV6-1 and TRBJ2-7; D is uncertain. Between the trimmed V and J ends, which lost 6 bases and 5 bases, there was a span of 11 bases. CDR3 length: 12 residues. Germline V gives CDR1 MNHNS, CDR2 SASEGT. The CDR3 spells CASRLLPNEQYF. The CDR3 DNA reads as TGTGCCAGCAGACTGTTACCGAACGAGCAGTACTTC.

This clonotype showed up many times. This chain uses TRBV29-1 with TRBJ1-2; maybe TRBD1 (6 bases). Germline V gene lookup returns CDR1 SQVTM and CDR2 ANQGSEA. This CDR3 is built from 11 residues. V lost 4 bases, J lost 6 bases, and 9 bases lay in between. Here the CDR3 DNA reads TGCAGCGTTGGCTCAGGGGATGGCTACACCTTC. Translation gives CSVGSGDGYTF.

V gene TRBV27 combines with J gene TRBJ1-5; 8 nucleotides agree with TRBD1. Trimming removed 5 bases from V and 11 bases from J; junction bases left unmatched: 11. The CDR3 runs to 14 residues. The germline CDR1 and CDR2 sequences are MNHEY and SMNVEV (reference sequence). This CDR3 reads CASSPWTGNGAQHF. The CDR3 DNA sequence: TGTGCCAGCAGTCCTTGGACAGGGAATGGTGCCCAGCATTTT.

This chain's CDR3 is CSAMTSGNGNIQYF. CDR3 bases: TGCAGTGCTATGACTAGCGGGAACGGAAACATTCAGTACTTC. V and J are TRBV20-1 and TRBJ2-4; the match to TRBD2 covers 11 bases. The V segment lost 4 bases and the J segment 6 bases; nucleotides outside the gene matches: 5. Germline V gene lookup returns CDR1 DFQATT and CDR2 SNEGSKA (reference sequence). The CDR3 extends over 14 amino acids.

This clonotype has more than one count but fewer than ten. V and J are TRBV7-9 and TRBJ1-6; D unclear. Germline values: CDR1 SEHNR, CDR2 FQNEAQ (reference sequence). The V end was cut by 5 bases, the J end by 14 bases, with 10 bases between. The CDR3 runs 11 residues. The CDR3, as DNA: TGTGCCAGCAGCGCTCAGGCATCCCTCCACTTT. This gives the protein CASSAQASLHF.

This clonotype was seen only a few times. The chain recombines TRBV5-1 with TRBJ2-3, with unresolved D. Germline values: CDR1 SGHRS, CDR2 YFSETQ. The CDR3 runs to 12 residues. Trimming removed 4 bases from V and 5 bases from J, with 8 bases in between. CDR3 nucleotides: TGCGCCAGCAGCCAGAACCAAGATACGCAGTATTTT. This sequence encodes CASSQNQDTQYF.

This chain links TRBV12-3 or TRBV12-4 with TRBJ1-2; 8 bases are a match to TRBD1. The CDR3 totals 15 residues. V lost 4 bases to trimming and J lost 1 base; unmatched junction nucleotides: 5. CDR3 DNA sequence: TGTGCCAGCAGTTCCCGGACAGGGAATAACTATGGCTACACCTTC. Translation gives CASSSRTGNNYGYTF.